These T cell receptor beta chains were read from a single sample in a study of blood T cells in healthy people across ages. TCRdb ran MiXCR on the 5' RACE reads and lists one entry per CDR3 protein. The data show 780,000 or so distinct CDR3 sequences, roughly 56% seen once. The sample comprised blood. All receptors come from a man aged 35 to 55 in good health. Each CDR3 is given with its conserved first and last residue. The order of the fields is J gene, clone size, D gene, V gene, CDR3 protein, CDR3 DNA. A D gene is named only where the DNA matches it firmly. Only part of the rows carry a size: once, few, many, or a class if the clone is expanded.

J: TRBJ2-1
size: .
D: TRBD2
V: TRBV6-1
CDR3: CASSGGTSGFYNEQFF
DNA: TGTGCCAGCAGTGGGGGGACTAGCGGTTTCTACAATGAGCAGTTCTTC

J: TRBJ2-1
size: .
D: .
V: TRBV14
CDR3: CASSQASPGKEQFF
DNA: TGTGCCAGCAGCCAAGCCTCTCCGGGGAAGGAGCAGTTCTTC

J: TRBJ1-2
size: .
D: .
V: TRBV20-1
CDR3: CSAVREELYGYTF
DNA: TGCAGTGCTGTACGGGAGGAGCTCTATGGCTACACCTTC

J: TRBJ1-5
size: .
D: TRBD1
V: TRBV27
CDR3: CASRTGTDSNQPQHF
DNA: TGTGCCAGCAGGACCGGGACAGATAGCAATCAGCCCCAGCATTTT

J: TRBJ2-5
size: few
D: TRBD1
V: TRBV29-1
CDR3: CSIELTGSETQYF
DNA: TGCAGCATTGAGTTGACAGGGTCAGAGACCCAGTACTTC

J: TRBJ1-3
size: .
D: .
V: TRBV20-1
CDR3: CSATRWAGNTIYF
DNA: TGCAGTGCTACGCGTTGGGCAGGAAACACCATATATTTT

J: TRBJ2-3
size: .
D: TRBD1
V: TRBV29-1
CDR3: CSVTQGDTQYF
DNA: TGCAGCGTGACACAGGGGGATACGCAGTATTTT

J: TRBJ2-7
size: .
D: .
V: TRBV29-1
CDR3: CSVPRREAQYF
DNA: TGCAGCGTTCCGAGGAGGGAGGCCCAGTACTTC

J: TRBJ1-2
size: .
D: .
V: TRBV15
CDR3: CATSPPRAAYGYTF
DNA: TGTGCCACCAGCCCCCCCCGGGCAGCCTATGGCTACACCTTC

J: TRBJ1-1
size: .
D: TRBD1
V: TRBV2
CDR3: CASSERQGVIGTEAFF
DNA: TGTGCCAGCAGTGAGAGACAGGGCGTTATCGGCACTGAAGCTTTCTTT

J: TRBJ2-1
size: .
D: TRBD2
V: TRBV28
CDR3: CVSLLAGVNEQFF
DNA: TGTGTCAGTCTTCTGGCGGGAGTCAATGAGCAGTTCTTC

J: TRBJ2-7
size: few
D: .
V: TRBV20-1
CDR3: CSAHTGSEQYF
DNA: TGCAGTGCTCACACAGGGAGCGAGCAGTACTTC

J: TRBJ2-1
size: .
D: .
V: TRBV20-1
CDR3: CSARRQDNEQFF
DNA: TGCAGTGCTAGGAGACAGGACAATGAGCAGTTCTTC

J: TRBJ2-7
size: few
D: TRBD2
V: TRBV7-3
CDR3: CASSSGLAGSLGEQYF
DNA: TGTGCCAGCAGCTCCGGACTAGCGGGTTCCCTTGGCGAGCAGTACTTC

J: TRBJ2-1
size: .
D: .
V: TRBV10-3
CDR3: CAISGSRQGGINEQFF
DNA: TGTGCCATCAGTGGGTCGAGACAGGGAGGCATCAATGAGCAGTTCTTC

J: TRBJ2-5
size: .
D: .
V: TRBV25-1
CDR3: CASSESWETQYF
DNA: TGTGCCAGCAGTGAATCGTGGGAGACCCAGTACTTC

J: TRBJ2-1
size: .
D: TRBD2
V: TRBV20-1
CDR3: CSASGMFTSGGDEQFF
DNA: TGCAGTGCTAGTGGTATGTTCACTAGCGGGGGCGATGAGCAGTTCTTC

J: TRBJ1-1
size: .
D: TRBD1
V: TRBV6-5
CDR3: CASSATGVQGTEAFF
DNA: TGTGCCAGCAGTGCCACAGGGGTTCAGGGCACTGAAGCTTTCTTT

J: TRBJ2-7
size: many
D: TRBD2
V: TRBV7-8
CDR3: CASSKGWGGGSYEQYF
DNA: TGTGCCAGCAGCAAAGGCTGGGGGGGGGGCTCCTACGAGCAGTACTTC

J: TRBJ1-2
size: many
D: TRBD1
V: TRBV11-1
CDR3: CASSLAEGQNYGYTF
DNA: TGTGCCAGCAGCTTAGCCGAGGGACAGAACTATGGCTACACCTTC

J: TRBJ2-1
size: .
D: .
V: TRBV7-2
CDR3: CASTLDNSVSYNEQFF
DNA: TGTGCCAGCACCCTGGATAACTCAGTCTCCTACAATGAGCAGTTCTTC

J: TRBJ2-5
size: .
D: .
V: TRBV15
CDR3: CATSRGDQETQYF
DNA: TGTGCCACCAGCAGAGGAGACCAAGAGACCCAGTACTTC

J: TRBJ2-5
size: .
D: TRBD1
V: TRBV7-2
CDR3: CASSLKLGQEGTQYF
DNA: TGTGCCAGCAGCTTAAAATTGGGACAGGAGGGGACCCAGTACTTC

J: TRBJ2-7
size: .
D: .
V: TRBV5-1
CDR3: CASREGSDYEQYF
DNA: TGCGCCAGCAGGGAGGGGAGCGACTACGAGCAGTACTTC

J: TRBJ2-1
size: .
D: TRBD2
V: TRBV7-2
CDR3: CASSRSPSGGDEQFF
DNA: TGTGCCAGCAGCAGATCACCAAGCGGGGGGGATGAGCAGTTCTTC

J: TRBJ2-5
size: .
D: .
V: TRBV12-3/TRBV12-4
CDR3: CASSLRRPQETQYF
DNA: TGTGCCAGCAGTTTAAGGCGGCCCCAAGAGACCCAGTACTTC

J: TRBJ2-1
size: .
D: TRBD2
V: TRBV20-1
CDR3: CSAPASGYNEQFF
DNA: TGCAGCGCGCCGGCTAGCGGTTACAATGAGCAGTTCTTC

J: TRBJ1-2
size: .
D: .
V: TRBV2
CDR3: CASSTTGINGYTF
DNA: TGTGCCAGCAGTACAACAGGGATCAATGGCTACACCTTC

J: TRBJ2-5
size: few
D: .
V: TRBV7-2
CDR3: CASSLGGTAFGETQYF
DNA: TGTGCCAGCAGCTTAGGTGGGACGGCGTTTGGAGAGACCCAGTACTTC

J: TRBJ2-3
size: .
D: .
V: TRBV20-1
CDR3: CSAPWGGGVADTQYF
DNA: TGCAGTGCCCCTTGGGGGGGCGGAGTAGCAGATACGCAGTATTTT

J: TRBJ2-7
size: .
D: TRBD2
V: TRBV29-1
CDR3: CSAYPGGYNEQYF
DNA: TGCAGCGCCTACCCGGGAGGGTACAATGAGCAGTACTTC

J: TRBJ2-7
size: .
D: TRBD1
V: TRBV10-3
CDR3: CAIRGQDSFYEQYF
DNA: TGTGCCATCCGCGGACAGGACAGCTTCTACGAGCAGTACTTC

J: TRBJ2-5
size: .
D: .
V: TRBV12-3/TRBV12-4
CDR3: CASSTDGRAQYF
DNA: TGTGCCAGCAGTACGGATGGGCGGGCCCAGTACTTC

J: TRBJ2-1
size: .
D: .
V: TRBV28
CDR3: CASSSQINEQFF
DNA: TGTGCCAGCAGTTCCCAGATTAATGAGCAGTTCTTC

J: TRBJ2-7
size: few
D: .
V: TRBV9
CDR3: CASSVGLLGDGSYEQYF
DNA: TGTGCCAGCAGCGTAGGCCTGTTGGGGGATGGTTCCTACGAGCAGTACTTC

J: TRBJ1-6
size: .
D: .
V: TRBV5-5
CDR3: CASSNGVSPYNSPLHF
DNA: TGTGCCAGCAGCAACGGGGTTAGTCCCTATAATTCACCCCTCCACTTT

J: TRBJ2-5
size: few
D: TRBD1
V: TRBV28
CDR3: CASTDRGWEGKKTQYF
DNA: TGTGCCAGCACGGACAGGGGATGGGAGGGAAAAAAGACCCAGTACTTC

J: TRBJ2-5
size: few
D: .
V: TRBV29-1
CDR3: CSVDSGGDETQYF
DNA: TGCAGCGTTGACTCCGGCGGTGACGAGACCCAGTACTTC

J: TRBJ2-7
size: many
D: .
V: TRBV5-6
CDR3: CASSRGSGRTTYEQYF
DNA: TGTGCCAGCAGCCGGGGCAGTGGACGAACCACCTACGAGCAGTACTTC

J: TRBJ2-1
size: .
D: .
V: TRBV3-1
CDR3: CASSQQRAHNEQFF
DNA: TGTGCCAGCAGCCAACAGCGGGCTCACAATGAGCAGTTCTTC

J: TRBJ2-5
size: .
D: TRBD2
V: TRBV25-1
CDR3: CASSEPGLAGETQYF
DNA: TGTGCCAGCAGTGAGCCGGGACTAGCTGGGGAGACCCAGTACTTC